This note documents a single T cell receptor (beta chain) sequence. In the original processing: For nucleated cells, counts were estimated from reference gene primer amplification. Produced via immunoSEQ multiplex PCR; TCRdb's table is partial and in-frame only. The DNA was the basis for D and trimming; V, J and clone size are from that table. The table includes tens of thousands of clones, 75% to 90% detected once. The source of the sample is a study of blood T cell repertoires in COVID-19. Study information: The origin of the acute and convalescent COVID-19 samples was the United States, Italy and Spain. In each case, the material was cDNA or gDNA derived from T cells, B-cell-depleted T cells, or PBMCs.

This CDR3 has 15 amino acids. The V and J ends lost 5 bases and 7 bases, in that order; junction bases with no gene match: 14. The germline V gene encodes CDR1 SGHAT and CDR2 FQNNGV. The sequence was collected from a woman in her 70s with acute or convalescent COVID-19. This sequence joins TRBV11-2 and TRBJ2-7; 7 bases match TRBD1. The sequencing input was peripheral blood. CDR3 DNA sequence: TGTGCCAGCAGCGAGTGGGGACAGCCCTACGTGGAGCAGTACTTC. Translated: CASSEWGQPYVEQYF.